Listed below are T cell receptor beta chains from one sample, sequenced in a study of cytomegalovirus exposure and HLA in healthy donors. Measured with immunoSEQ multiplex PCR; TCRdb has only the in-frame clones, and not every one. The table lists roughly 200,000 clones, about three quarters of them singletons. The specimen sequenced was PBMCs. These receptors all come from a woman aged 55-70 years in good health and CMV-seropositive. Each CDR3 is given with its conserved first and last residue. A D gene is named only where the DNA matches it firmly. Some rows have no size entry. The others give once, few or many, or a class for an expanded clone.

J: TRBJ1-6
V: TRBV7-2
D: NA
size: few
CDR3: CASTPASSYNSPLHF
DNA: TGTGCCAGCACCCCTGCGAGCTCCTATAATTCACCCCTCCACTTT

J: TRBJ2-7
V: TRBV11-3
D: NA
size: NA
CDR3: CASSIDTGSSYEQYF
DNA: TGTGCCAGCAGCATCGATACAGGGAGCTCCTACGAGCAGTACTTC

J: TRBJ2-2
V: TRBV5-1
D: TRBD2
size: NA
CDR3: CASSSLAGAPTGELFF
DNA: TGCGCCAGCAGCTCTCTAGCGGGAGCTCCCACCGGGGAGCTGTTTTTT

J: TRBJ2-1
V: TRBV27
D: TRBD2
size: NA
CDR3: CASSLIPGRFDNEQFF
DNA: TGTGCCAGCAGTCTAATTCCCGGGAGGTTTGACAATGAGCAGTTCTTC

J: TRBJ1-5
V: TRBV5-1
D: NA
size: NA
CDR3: CASSLAEGSPQHF
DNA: TGCGCCAGCAGCTTGGCCGAGGGAAGCCCCCAGCATTTT

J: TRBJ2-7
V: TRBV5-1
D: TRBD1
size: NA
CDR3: CASSLDPGGQGANYEQYF
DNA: TGCGCCAGCAGCTTGGACCCCGGAGGACAGGGGGCAAACTACGAGCAGTACTTC

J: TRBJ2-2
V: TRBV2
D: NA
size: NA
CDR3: CASSEQGNTGELFF
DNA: TGTGCCAGCAGTGAACAGGGCAACACCGGGGAGCTGTTTTTT

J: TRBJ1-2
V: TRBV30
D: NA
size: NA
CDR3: CAWSLLVGYTF
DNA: TGTGCCTGGAGTCTCCTCGTCGGCTACACCTTC

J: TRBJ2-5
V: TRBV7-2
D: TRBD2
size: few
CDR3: CASSLGGGAETQYF
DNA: TGTGCCAGCAGCTTAGGCGGGGGGGCTGAGACCCAGTACTTC

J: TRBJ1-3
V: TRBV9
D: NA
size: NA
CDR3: CASSVGMARISGNTIYF
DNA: TGTGCCAGCAGCGTAGGAATGGCGCGGATCTCTGGAAACACCATATATTTT

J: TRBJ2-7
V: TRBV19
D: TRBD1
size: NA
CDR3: CASKYSGTGPSYEQYF
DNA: TGTGCCAGTAAATACTCCGGGACAGGGCCTTCCTACGAGCAGTACTTC

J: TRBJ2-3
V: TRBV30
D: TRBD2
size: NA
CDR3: CALNPPSGAGGQYF
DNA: TGTGCCTTAAACCCGCCTAGCGGTGCCGGGGGGCAGTATTTT

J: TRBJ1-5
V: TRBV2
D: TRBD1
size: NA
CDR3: CASSGDRAQPQHF
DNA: TGTGCCAGCAGTGGGGACAGGGCCCAGCCCCAGCATTTT

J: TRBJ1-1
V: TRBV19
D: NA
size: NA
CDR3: CASSLGVREAFF
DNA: TGTGCCAGTAGCCTAGGGGTCCGTGAAGCTTTCTTT

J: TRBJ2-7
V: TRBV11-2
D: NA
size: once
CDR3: CASSFDITYEQYF
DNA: TGTGCCAGCAGCTTCGACATCACCTACGAGCAGTACTTC

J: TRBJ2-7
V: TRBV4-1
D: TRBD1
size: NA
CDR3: CASSSLGDRDEQYF
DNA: TGCGCCAGCAGCTCCCTAGGGGACAGGGACGAGCAGTACTTC

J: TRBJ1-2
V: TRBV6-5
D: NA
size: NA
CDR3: CASSRQINYGYTF
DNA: TGTGCCAGCAGCAGACAGATTAACTATGGCTACACCTTC

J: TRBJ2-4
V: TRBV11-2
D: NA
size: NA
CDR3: CASNRDRENIQYF
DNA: TGTGCCAGCAACCGGGATAGGGAAAACATTCAGTACTTC

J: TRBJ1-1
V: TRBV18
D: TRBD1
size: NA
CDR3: CASSPSTGGRSTEAFF
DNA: TGTGCCAGCTCACCATCGACAGGGGGGAGGAGCACTGAAGCTTTCTTT

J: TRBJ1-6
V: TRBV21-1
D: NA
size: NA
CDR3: CASRNRGSNSPLHF
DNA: TGTGCCAGCAGGAACAGGGGAAGTAATTCACCCCTCCACTTT

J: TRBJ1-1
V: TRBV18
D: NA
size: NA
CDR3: CASSPNRILEAFF
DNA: TGTGCCAGCTCACCGAACAGGATCTTGGAAGCTTTCTTT

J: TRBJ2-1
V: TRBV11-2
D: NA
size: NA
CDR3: CASSLKQDRRDEQFF
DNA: TGTGCCAGCAGCTTAAAACAGGACCGTCGGGATGAGCAGTTCTTC

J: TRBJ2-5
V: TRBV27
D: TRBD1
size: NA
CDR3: CASSLSQGAEQYF
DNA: TGTGCCAGCAGTTTATCGCAGGGGGCAGAGCAGTACTTC

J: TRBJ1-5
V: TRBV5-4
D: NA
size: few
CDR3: CASSADGSNQPQHF
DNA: TGTGCCAGCAGCGCTGACGGGTCTAATCAGCCCCAGCATTTT

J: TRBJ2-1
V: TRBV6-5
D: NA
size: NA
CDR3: CASSSLRSSYNEQFF
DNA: TGTGCCAGCAGTTCCCTAAGGAGCTCCTACAATGAGCAGTTCTTC

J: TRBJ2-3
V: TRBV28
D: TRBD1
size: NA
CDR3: CASSSTGVNTDTQYF
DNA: TGTGCCAGCAGTTCCACAGGGGTAAACACAGATACGCAGTATTTT

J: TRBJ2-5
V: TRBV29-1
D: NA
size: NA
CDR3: CSAIPSVETQYF
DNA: TGCAGCGCCATCCCGAGCGTGGAGACCCAGTACTTC

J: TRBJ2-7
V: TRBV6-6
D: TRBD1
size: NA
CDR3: CASRPTGGDESYEQYF
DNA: TGTGCCAGCAGGCCAACAGGGGGCGACGAATCCTACGAGCAGTACTTC

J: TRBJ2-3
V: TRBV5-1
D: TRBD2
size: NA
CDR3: CASRTSGGTHTDTQYF
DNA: TGCGCCAGCAGGACTAGCGGGGGGACCCACACAGATACGCAGTATTTT

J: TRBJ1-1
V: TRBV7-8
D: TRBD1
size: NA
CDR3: CASSFMRDRGEAFF
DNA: TGTGCCAGCAGCTTTATGCGGGACAGGGGTGAAGCTTTCTTT

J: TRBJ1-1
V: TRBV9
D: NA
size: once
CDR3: CASSPDIMNTEAFF
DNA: TGTGCCAGCAGCCCGGACATTATGAACACTGAAGCTTTCTTT

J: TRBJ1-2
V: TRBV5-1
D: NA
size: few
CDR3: CASSVTGDSAYGYTF
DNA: TGCGCCAGCAGCGTGACCGGGGATAGCGCTTATGGCTACACCTTC

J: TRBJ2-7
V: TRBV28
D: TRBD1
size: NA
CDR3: CASSFAGTELEQYF
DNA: TGTGCCAGCAGTTTTGCCGGGACAGAGCTCGAGCAGTACTTC

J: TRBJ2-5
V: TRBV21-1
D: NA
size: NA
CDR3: CARVTLAVQETQYF
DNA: TGTGCCAGAGTTACACTAGCGGTTCAAGAGACCCAGTACTTC

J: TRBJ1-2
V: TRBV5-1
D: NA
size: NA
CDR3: CASSLEGVAYGYTF
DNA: TGCGCCAGCAGCTTGGAGGGGGTAGCGTATGGCTACACCTTC

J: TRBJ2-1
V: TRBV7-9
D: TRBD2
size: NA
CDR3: CASSSPGLAGGREQFF
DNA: TGTGCCAGCAGCTCGCCGGGACTAGCGGGGGGCAGGGAGCAGTTCTTC

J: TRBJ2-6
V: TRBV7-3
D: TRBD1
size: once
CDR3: CASSLGTDTISGANVLTF
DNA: TGTGCCAGCAGCTTAGGGACAGACACTATCTCTGGGGCCAACGTCCTGACTTTC

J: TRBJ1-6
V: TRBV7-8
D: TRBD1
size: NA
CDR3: CASSLDRDSPLHF
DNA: TGTGCCAGCAGCTTGGACAGGGATTCACCCCTCCACTTT

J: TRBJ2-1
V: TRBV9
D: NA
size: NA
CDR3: CASSPRGTSYNEQFF
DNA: TGTGCCAGCAGCCCTCGGGGAACTTCCTACAATGAGCAGTTCTTC

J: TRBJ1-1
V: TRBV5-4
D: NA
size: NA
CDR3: CASSLLRGRNTEAFF
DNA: TGTGCCAGCAGCTTGTTAAGGGGCCGGAACACTGAAGCTTTCTTT

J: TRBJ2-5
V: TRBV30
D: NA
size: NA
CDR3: CAWSPGQETQYF
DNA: TGTGCCTGGTCCCCGGGCCAAGAGACCCAGTACTTC

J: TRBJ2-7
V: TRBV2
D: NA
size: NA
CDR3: CASSQSGQREQYF
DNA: TGTGCCAGCAGCCAATCTGGACAGAGGGAGCAGTACTTC

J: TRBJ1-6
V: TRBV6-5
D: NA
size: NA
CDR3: CASSYGGGQRDSPLHF
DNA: TGTGCCAGCAGTTACGGGGGGGGACAAAGGGATTCACCCCTCCACTTT

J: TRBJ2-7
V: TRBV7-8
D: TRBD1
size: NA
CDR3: CASSLVRQGGEQYF
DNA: TGTGCCAGCAGCTTAGTTAGACAGGGTGGTGAGCAGTACTTC

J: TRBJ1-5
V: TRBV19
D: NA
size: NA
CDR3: CASSIGFGQPQHF
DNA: TGTGCCAGTAGTATAGGCTTCGGTCAGCCCCAGCATTTT